The sequence of this T cell receptor beta chain was determined in a study of shared clonotypes between healthy human individuals. The assay was immunoSEQ multiplex PCR, and TCRdb's table has in-frame clones only and misses some. The sample consists of some 2,500,000 clones, 85% to 95% of them appearing once. As to this clone: What it binds is unknown.

Looked up from germline, CDR1 is MGHRA and CDR2 is YSYEKL. Unmatched junction bases numbered 4, after V lost 2 bases and J lost 8 bases. The CDR3 has 13 residues. A CD45RA-negative memory subset and a CD45RA+ naive subset were separated from the CD4+ cells. Study observations and caveats: The sampled material consisted only of blood, and tissue repertoires are likely to differ. Depth of sequencing was expected to influence donor clonotype sharing. Sharing across four donors was highest in naive CD4 (around 5%) and lowest in memory CD8 (around 0.4%).

The source material was naive CD4+ T cells from PBMCs. Stated subset: CD45RA+ positively selected. The chain has TRBV4-1 and TRBJ2-7; TRBD1 agrees at 9 bases. The TCR was taken from a man between 18 and 29 years old in good health. Some clones in this sample may be carry-over from other donors' samples. Here the CDR3 reads CASSQPGQGKQYF. CDR3 DNA sequence: TGCGCCAGCAGCCAACCGGGACAGGGCAAGCAGTACTTC.